This T cell receptor (beta chain) was retrieved from a study of blood T cells in healthy people across ages. Turning to the study itself: Template-switching capture recovered about one barcoded beta molecule per two T cells. Study-wide results and caveats: TCR beta diversity, measured per million T cells, fell in a roughly linear way with age.

Next came a second PCR, run for about 7 to 12 cycles, which used a sample-barcoded 5' primer along with a J-beta primer mix. TCRdb redid the calling of the 5' RACE reads with MiXCR, one entry per CDR3 protein. The data contain fewer than 2,000,000 distinct CDR3 sequences, 34% of them singletons. Healthy Caucasian individuals from Russia aged roughly 6 to 90 served as donors. Each sample provided at least 5.5 micrograms of extracted total RNA. To note about this clonotype: What it binds is unknown.

The sample taken for sequencing was blood. The receptor was derived from a woman aged 25-40 years in good health.

The chain's CDR3 is CSARDLMTSGMYNEQFF. CDR3 DNA sequence: TGCAGTGCTAGAGATCTCATGACTAGCGGAATGTATAATGAGCAGTTCTTC. This sequence joins TRBV20-1 and TRBJ2-1, with 9 bases that match TRBD2. The V segment lost 0 bases and the J segment 7 bases; nucleotides outside the gene matches: 13. Germline assignment: CDR1 DFQATT and CDR2 SNEGSKA (reference sequence). There are 17 residues in the CDR3.